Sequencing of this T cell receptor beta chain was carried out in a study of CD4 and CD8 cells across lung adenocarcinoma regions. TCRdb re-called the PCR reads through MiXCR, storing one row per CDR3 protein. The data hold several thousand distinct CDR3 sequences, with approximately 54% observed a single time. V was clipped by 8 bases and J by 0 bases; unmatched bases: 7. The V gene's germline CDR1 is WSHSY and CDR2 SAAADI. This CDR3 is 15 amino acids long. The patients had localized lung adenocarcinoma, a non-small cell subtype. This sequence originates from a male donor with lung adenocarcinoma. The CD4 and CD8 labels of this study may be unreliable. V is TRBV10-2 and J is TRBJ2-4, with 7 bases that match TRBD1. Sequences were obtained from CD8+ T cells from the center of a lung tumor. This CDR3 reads CASGHRGLAKNIQYF. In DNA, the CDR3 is TGCGCCAGCGGGCACAGGGGTCTAGCCAAAAACATTCAGTACTTC.